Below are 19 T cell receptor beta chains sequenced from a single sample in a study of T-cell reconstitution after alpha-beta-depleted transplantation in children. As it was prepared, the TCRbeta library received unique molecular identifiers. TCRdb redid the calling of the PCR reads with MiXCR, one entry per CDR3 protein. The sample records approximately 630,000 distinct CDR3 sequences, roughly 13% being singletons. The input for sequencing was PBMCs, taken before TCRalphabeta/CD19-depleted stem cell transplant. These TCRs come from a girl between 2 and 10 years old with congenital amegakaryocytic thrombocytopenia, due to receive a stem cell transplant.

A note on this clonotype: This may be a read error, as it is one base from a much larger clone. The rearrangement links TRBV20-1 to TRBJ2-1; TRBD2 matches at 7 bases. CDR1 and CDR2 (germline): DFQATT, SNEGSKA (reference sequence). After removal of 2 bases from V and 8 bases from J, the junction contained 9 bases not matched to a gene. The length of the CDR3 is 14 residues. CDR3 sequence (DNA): TGCAGTGCTAGATCCTGGACTAGTGGCCATGAGCAGTTCTTC. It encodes CSARSWTSGHEQFF.

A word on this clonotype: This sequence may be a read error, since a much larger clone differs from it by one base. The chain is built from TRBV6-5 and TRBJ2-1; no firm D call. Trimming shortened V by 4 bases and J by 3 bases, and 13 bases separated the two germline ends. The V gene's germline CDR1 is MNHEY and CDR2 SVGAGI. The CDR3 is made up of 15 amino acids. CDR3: CASSSGAKVYNEQFF. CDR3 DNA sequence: TGTGCCAGCAGTTCAGGCGCGAAAGTCTACAATGAGCAGTTCTTC.

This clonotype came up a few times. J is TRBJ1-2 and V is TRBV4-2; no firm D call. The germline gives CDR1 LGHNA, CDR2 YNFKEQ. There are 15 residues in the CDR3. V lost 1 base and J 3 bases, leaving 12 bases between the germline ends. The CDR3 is CASSQATDSHYGYTF. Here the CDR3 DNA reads TGTGCCAGCAGCCAAGCCACGGACTCTCACTATGGCTACACCTTC.

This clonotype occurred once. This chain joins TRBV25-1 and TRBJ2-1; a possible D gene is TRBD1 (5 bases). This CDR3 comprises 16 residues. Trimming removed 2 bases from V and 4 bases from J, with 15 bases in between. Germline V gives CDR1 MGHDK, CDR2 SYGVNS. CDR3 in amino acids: CASSEPRVVGYNEQFF. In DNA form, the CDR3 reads TGTGCCAGCAGTGAACCCAGGGTAGTTGGGTACAATGAGCAGTTCTTC.

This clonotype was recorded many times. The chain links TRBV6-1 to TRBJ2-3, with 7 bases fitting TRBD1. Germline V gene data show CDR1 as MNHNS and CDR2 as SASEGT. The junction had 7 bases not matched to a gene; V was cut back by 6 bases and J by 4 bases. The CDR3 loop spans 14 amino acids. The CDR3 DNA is TGTGCCAGCAGCCTACAGGGGAGTGCAGATACGCAGTATTTT. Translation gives CASSLQGSADTQYF.

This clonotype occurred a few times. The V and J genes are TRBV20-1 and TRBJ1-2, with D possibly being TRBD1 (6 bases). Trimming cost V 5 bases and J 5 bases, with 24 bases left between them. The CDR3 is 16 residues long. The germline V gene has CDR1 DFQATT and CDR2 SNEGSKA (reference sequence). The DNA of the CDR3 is TGCAGTGCTGAGTCCTCCGGGGGGCCACTAAATTATGGCTACACCTTC. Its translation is CSAESSGGPLNYGYTF.

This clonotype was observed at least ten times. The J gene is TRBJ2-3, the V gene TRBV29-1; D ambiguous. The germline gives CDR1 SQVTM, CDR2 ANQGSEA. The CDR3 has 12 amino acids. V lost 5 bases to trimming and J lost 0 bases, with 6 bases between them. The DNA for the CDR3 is TGCAGCGTTTCGGACAGCACAGATACGCAGTATTTT. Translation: CSVSDSTDTQYF.

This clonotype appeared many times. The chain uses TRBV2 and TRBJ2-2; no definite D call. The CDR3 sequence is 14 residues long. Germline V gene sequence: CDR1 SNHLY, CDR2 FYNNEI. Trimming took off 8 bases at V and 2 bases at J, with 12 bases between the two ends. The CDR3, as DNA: TGTGCCAGCGAGTACGCGGCCAACACCGGGGAGCTGTTTTTT. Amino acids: CASEYAANTGELFF.

The CDR3 loop is CATSRDYASGRPYNEQFF. CDR3 sequence (DNA): TGTGCCACCAGCAGAGATTACGCTAGCGGGAGGCCATACAATGAGCAGTTCTTC. The chain is built from TRBV15 and TRBJ2-1, with TRBD2 identical over 11 bases. Germline lookup yields CDR1 LNHNV and CDR2 YYDKDF (reference sequence). The CDR3 sequence is 18 residues long. J was trimmed by 4 bases and V by 0 bases; bases with no gene match: 8.

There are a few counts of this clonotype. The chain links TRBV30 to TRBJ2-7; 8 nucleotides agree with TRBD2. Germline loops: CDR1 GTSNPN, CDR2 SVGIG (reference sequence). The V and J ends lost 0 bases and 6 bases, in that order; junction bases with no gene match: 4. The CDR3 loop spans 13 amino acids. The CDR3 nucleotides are TGTGCCTGGAGTGTAGCGGGAGCTGGCGAGCAGTACTTC. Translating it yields CAWSVAGAGEQYF.

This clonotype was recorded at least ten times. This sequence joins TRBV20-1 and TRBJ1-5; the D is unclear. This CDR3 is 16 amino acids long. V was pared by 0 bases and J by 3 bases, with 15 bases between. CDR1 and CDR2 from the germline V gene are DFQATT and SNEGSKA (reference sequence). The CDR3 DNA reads TGCAGTGCTAGAGATCTCACCAGGTCCTACAATCAGCCCCAGCATTTT. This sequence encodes CSARDLTRSYNQPQHF.

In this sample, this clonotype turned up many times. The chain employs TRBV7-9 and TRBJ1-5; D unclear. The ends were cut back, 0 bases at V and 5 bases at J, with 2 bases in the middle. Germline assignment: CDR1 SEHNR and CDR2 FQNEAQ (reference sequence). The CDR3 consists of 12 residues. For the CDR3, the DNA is TGTGCCAGCAGCTTAGCTGATCAGCCCCAGCATTTT. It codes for CASSLADQPQHF.

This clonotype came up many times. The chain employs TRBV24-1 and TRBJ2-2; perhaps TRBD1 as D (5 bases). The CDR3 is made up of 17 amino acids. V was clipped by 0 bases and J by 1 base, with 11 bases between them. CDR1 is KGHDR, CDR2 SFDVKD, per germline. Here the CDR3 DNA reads TGTGCCACCAGTGATTTGCAGGGCGGACAGAACACCGGGGAGCTGTTTTTT. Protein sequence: CATSDLQGGQNTGELFF.

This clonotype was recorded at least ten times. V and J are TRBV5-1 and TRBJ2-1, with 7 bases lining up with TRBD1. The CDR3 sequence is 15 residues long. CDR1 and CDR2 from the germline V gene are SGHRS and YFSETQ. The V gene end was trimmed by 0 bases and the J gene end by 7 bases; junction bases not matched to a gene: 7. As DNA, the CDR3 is TGCGCCAGCAGCTTGGACAGGGGCCTCGGGAATGAGCAGTTCTTC. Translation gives CASSLDRGLGNEQFF. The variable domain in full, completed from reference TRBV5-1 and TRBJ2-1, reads KAGVTQTPRYLIKTRGQQVTLSCSPISGHRSVSWYQQTPGQGLQFLFEYFSETQRNKGNFPGRFSGRQFSNSRSEMNVSTLELGDSALYLCASSLDRGLGNEQFFGPGTRLTVL.

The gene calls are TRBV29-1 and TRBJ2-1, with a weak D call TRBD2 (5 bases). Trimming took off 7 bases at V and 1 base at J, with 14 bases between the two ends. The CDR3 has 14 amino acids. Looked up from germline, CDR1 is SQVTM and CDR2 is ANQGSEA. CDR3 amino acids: CSATNPGSYNEQFF. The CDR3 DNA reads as TGCAGCGCCACTAATCCGGGGTCCTACAATGAGCAGTTCTTC.

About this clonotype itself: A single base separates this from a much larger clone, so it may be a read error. The CDR3 is CASSLWVALAGVGSTYEQNF. CDR3 nucleotides: TGCGCCAGCAGCTTGTGGGTGGCGCTAGCGGGAGTCGGTTCAACCTACGAGCAGAACTTC. This chain uses TRBV5-1 with TRBJ2-7; the match to TRBD2 covers 10 bases. Germline V gene sequence: CDR1 SGHRS, CDR2 YFSETQ. The CDR3 runs 20 residues.

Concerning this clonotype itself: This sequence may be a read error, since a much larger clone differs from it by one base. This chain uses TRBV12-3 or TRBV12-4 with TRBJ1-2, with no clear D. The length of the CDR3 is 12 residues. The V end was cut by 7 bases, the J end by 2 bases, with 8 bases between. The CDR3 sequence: CASTGGNYGYTF. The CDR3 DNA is TGTGCCAGCACCGGCGGGAACTATGGCTACACCTTC.

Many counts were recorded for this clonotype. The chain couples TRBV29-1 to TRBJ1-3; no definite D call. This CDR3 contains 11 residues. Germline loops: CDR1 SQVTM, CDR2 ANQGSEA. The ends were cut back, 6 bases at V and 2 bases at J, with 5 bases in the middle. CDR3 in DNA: TGCAGCGTAACAGCTGGAAACACCATATATTTT. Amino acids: CSVTAGNTIYF. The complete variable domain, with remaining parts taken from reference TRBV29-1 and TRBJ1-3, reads SAVISQKPSRDICQRGTSLTIQCQVDSQVTMMFWYRQQPGQSLTLIATANQGSEATYESGFVIDKFPISRPNLTFSTLTVSNMSPEDSSIYLCSVTAGNTIYFGEGSWLTVV.

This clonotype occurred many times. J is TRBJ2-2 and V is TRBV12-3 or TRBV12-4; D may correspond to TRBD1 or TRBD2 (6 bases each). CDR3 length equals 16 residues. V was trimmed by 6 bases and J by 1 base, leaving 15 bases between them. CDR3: CASSWGLARNTGELFF. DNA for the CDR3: TGTGCCAGCAGCTGGGGGCTAGCGAGGAACACCGGGGAGCTGTTTTTT.